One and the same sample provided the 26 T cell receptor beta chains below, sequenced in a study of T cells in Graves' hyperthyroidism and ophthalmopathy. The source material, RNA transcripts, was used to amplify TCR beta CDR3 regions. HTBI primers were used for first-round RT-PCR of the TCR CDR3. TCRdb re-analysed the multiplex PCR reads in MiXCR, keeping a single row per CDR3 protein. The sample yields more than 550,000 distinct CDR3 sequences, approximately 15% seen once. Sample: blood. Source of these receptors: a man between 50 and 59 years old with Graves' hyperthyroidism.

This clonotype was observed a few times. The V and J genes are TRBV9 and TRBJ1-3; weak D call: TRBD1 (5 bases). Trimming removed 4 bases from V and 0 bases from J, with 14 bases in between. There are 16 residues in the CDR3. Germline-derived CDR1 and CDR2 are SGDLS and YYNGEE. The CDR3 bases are TGTGCCAGCAGCCTTGGACAAGGCCCCTCTGGAAACACCATATATTTT. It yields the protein CASSLGQGPSGNTIYF. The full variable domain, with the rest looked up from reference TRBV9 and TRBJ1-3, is DSGVTQTPKHLITATGQRVTLRCSPRSGDLSVYWYQQSLDQGLQFLIQYYNGEERAKGNILERFSAQQFPDLHSELNLSSLELGDSALYFCASSLGQGPSGNTIYFGEGSWLTVV.

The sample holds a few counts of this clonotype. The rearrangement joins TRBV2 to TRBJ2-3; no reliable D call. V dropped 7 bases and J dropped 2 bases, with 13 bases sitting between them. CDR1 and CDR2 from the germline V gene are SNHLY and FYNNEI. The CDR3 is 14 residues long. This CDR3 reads CASNWRPDTDTQYF. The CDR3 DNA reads TGTGCCAGCAATTGGCGGCCAGACACAGATACGCAGTATTTT.

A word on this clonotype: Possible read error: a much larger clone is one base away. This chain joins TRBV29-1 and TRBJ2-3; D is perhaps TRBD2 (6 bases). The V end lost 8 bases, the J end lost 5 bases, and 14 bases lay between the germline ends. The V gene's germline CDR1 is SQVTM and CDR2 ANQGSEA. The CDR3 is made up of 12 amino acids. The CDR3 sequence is CSIRGWGDTQYF. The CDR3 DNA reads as TGCAGCATCCGGGGGTGGGGAGATACGCAGTATTTT.

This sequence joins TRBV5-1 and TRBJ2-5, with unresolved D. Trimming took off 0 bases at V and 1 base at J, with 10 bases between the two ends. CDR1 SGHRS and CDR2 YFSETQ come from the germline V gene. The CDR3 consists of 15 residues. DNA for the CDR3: TGCGCCAGCAGCTTGGTGTACACGTCCCAAGAGACCCAGTACTTC. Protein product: CASSLVYTSQETQYF.

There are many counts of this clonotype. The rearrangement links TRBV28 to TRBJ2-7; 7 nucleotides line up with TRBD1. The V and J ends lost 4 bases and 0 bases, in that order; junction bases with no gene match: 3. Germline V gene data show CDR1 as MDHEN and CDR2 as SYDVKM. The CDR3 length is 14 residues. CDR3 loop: CASSSGQFSYEQYF. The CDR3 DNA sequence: TGTGCCAGCAGTTCGGGACAGTTCTCCTACGAGCAGTACTTC. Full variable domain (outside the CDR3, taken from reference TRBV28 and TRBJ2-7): DVKVTQSSRYLVKRTGEKVFLECVQDMDHENMFWYRQDPGLGLRLIYFSYDVKMKEKGDIPEGYSVSREKKERFSLILESASTNQTSMYLCASSSGQFSYEQYFGPGTRLTVT.

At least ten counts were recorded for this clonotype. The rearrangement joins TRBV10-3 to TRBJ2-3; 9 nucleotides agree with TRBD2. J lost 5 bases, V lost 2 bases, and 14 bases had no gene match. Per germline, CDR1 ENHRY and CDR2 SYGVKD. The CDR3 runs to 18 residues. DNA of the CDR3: TGTGCCATCAGTGAGAGAATAGCGGGAGATTATAGCCGAGATACGCAGTATTTT. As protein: CAISERIAGDYSRDTQYF.

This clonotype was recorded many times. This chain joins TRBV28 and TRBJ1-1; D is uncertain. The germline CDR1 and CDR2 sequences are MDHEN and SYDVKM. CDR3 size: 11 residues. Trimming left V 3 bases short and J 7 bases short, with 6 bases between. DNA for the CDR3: TGTGCCAGCAGTTTGGTATATGAAGCTTTCTTT. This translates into CASSLVYEAFF.

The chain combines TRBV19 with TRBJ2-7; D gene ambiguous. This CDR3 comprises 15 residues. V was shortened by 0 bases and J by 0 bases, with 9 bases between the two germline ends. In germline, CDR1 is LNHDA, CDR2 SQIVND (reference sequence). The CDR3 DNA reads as TGTGCCAGTAGTATAGATCATGTAGCCTCCTACGAGCAGTACTTC. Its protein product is CASSIDHVASYEQYF.

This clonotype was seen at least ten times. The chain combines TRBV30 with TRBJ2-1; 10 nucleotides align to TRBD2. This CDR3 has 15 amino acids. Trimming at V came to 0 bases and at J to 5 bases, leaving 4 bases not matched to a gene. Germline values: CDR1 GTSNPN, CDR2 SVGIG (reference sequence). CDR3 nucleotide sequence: TGTGCCTGGAGTGTCGGACTAGCGGAAAACAATGAGCAGTTCTTC. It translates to CAWSVGLAENNEQFF.

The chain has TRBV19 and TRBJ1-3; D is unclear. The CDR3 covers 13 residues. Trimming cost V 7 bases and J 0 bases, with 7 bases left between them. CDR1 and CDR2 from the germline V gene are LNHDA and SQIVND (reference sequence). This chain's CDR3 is CASTTVSGNTIYF. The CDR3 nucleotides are TGTGCCAGTACAACCGTCTCTGGAAACACCATATATTTT. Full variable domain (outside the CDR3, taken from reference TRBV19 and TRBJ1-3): DGGITQSPKYLFRKEGQNVTLSCEQNLNHDAMYWYRQDPGQGLRLIYYSQIVNDFQKGDIAEGYSVSREKKESFPLTVTSAQKNPTAFYLCASTTVSGNTIYFGEGSWLTVV.

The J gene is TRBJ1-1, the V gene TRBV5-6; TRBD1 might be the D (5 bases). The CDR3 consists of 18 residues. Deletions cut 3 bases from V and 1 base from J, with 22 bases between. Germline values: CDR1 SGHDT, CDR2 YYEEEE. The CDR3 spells CASSSPAGLPGGNTEAFF. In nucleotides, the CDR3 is TGTGCCAGCAGCTCTCCCGCGGGCCTACCGGGGGGGAACACTGAAGCTTTCTTT.

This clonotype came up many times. CDR3 bases: TGCGCCAGCAGTGAGGGATGGGGAGCGGGAGGGGACTACGAGCAGTACTTC. This sequence encodes CASSEGWGAGGDYEQYF. The V call is TRBV10-2, the J call TRBJ2-7; TRBD2 matches 10 bases. The CDR3 loop spans 17 amino acids. V trimming: 2 bases; J trimming: 3 bases; junction bases outside the gene matches: 10. In germline, CDR1 is WSHSY, CDR2 SAAADI.

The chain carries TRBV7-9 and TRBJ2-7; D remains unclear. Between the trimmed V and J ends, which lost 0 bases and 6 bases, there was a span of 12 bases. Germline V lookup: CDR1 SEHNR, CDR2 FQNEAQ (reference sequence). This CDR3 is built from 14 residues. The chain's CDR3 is CASSLAKIRIEQYF. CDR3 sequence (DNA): TGTGCCAGCAGCTTAGCGAAAATAAGAATCGAGCAGTACTTC.

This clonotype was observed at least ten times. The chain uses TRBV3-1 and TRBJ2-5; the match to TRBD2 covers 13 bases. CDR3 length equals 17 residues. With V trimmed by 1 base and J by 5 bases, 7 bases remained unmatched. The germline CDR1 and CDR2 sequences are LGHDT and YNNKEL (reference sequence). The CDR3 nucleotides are TGTGCCAGCAGCCAAGTCGAACTAGCGGGAGGGCCGGAGACCCAGTACTTC. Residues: CASSQVELAGGPETQYF.

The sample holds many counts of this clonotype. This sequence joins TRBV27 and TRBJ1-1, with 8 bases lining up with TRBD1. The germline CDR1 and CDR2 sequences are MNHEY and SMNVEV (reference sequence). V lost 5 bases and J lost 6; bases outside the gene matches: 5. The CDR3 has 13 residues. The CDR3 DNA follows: TGTGCCAGCAGTCTAGACAGGGGACCTGAAGCTTTCTTT. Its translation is CASSLDRGPEAFF.

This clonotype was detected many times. The CDR3 coding sequence is TGTGCCTGGAGTGTACAGGGGGTAACTGAAGCTTTCTTT. Protein: CAWSVQGVTEAFF. The V gene is TRBV30, the J gene TRBJ1-1; 8 nucleotides agree with TRBD1. After removal of 0 bases from V and 5 bases from J, the junction contained 2 bases not matched to a gene. The CDR3 sequence is 13 residues long. Germline-derived CDR1 and CDR2 are GTSNPN and SVGIG (reference sequence).

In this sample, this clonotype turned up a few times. CDR3 sequence: CAWSVGTPGNTIYF. The CDR3, as DNA: TGTGCCTGGAGTGTAGGAACCCCTGGAAACACCATATATTTT. V is TRBV30 and J is TRBJ1-3; no definite D call. The CDR3 length is 14 residues. Between the trimmed V and J ends, which lost 0 bases and 2 bases, there was a span of 8 bases. Germline-derived CDR1 and CDR2 are GTSNPN and SVGIG (reference sequence).

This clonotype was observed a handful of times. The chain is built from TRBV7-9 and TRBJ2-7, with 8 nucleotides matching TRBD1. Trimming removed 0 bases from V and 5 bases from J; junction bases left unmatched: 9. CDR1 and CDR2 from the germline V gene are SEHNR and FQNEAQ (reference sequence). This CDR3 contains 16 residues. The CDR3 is CASSLAGTGSGHEQYF. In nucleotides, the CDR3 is TGTGCCAGCAGCTTAGCGGGGACAGGCTCGGGACACGAGCAGTACTTC.

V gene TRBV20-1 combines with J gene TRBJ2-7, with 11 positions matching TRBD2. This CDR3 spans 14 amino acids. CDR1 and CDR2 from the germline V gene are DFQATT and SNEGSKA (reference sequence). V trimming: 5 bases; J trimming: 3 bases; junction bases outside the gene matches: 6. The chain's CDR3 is CSAPIAGGDYEQYF. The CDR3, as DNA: TGCAGTGCTCCCATAGCGGGAGGGGACTACGAGCAGTACTTC.

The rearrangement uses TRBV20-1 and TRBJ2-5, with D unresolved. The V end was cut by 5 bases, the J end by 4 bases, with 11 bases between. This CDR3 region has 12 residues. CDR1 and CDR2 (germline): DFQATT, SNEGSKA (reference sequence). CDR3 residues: CSAHPASETQYF. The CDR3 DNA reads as TGCAGTGCTCACCCCGCATCAGAGACCCAGTACTTC.

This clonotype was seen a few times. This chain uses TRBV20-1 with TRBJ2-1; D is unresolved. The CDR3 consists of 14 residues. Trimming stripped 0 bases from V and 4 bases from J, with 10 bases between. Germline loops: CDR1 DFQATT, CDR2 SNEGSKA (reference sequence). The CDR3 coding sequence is TGCAGTGCTAGAGATCCCTGGGGATACAATGAGCAGTTCTTC. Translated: CSARDPWGYNEQFF.

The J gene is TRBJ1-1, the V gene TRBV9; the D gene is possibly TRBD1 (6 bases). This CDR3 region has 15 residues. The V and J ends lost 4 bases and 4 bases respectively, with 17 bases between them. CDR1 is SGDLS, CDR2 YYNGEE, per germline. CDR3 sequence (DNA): TGTGCCAGCAGCCCTCCTCGGACAGCGGGCACTGAAGCTTTCTTT. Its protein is CASSPPRTAGTEAFF.

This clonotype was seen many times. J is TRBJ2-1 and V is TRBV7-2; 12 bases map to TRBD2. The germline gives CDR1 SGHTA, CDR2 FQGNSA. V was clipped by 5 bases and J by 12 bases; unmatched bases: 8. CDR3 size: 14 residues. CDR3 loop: CASSTPSGLAGQFF. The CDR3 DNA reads TGTGCCAGCAGCACGCCCTCGGGACTAGCGGGGCAGTTCTTC.

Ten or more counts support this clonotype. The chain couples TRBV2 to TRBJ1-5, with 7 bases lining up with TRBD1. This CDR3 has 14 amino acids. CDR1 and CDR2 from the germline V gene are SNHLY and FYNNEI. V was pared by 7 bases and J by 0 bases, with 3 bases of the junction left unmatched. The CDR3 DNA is TGTGCCAGCACCGGGACAGATAGCAATCAGCCCCAGCATTTT. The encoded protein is CASTGTDSNQPQHF.

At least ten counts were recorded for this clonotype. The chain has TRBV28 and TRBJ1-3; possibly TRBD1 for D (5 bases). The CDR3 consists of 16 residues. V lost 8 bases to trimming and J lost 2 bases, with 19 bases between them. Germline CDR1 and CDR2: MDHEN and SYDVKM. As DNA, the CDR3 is TGTGCCAGCCTACGAGGGGACGGCACCCCTGGAAACACCATATATTTT. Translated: CASLRGDGTPGNTIYF.

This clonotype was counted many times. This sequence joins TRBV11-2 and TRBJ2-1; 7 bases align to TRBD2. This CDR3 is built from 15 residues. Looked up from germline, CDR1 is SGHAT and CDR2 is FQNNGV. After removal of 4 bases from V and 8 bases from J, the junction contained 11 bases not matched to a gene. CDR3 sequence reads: CASSSFGRERDEQFF. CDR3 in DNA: TGTGCCAGCAGCTCCTTTGGGCGGGAGCGCGATGAGCAGTTCTTC.